A single sample gave rise to the 7 T cell receptor beta chains below, sequenced in a study of human T cells and chemical hapten exposure. Time point given: patch test 3, about 24 weeks after DPC sensitization. The treatment denotes: therapeutic diphenylcyclopropenone sensitization with weekly scalp DPC. TCRdb independently ran MiXCR on the RACE reads; one entry per CDR3 protein. The sample has about 120,000 distinct CDR3 sequences; approximately 10% are singletons. The specimen comprised whole blood, sampled in connection with sensitization to the hapten diphenylcyclopropenone (DPC). These receptors were obtained from a woman in her forties or fifties with alopecia areata. Some clones in this sample may be carry-over from other donors' samples.

This clonotype was recorded many times. The genes are TRBV24-1 and TRBJ2-3; D is unresolved. This CDR3 comprises 14 residues. The germline gives CDR1 KGHDR, CDR2 SFDVKD. The V and J ends lost 4 bases and 4 bases respectively, with 11 bases between them. CDR3 DNA: TGTGCCACCAGTGAGCACGGGCGGCCAGATACGCAGTATTTT. Residues: CATSEHGRPDTQYF.

The table lists this clonotype with a few counts. This sequence joins TRBV7-2 and TRBJ2-6; 9 bases are a match to TRBD1. V shed 4 bases and J 0 bases; nucleotides not matched to a gene: 1. This CDR3 contains 16 residues. Germline values: CDR1 SGHTA, CDR2 FQGNSA. The CDR3 DNA reads TGTGCCAGCAGCTGGGACAGGGCCTCTGGGGCCAACGTCCTGACTTTC. Protein: CASSWDRASGANVLTF.

This clonotype was counted at least ten times. The chain couples TRBV12-3 or TRBV12-4 to TRBJ2-1, with D possibly matching TRBD2 (5 bases). The CDR3 extends over 17 amino acids. With 6 bases removed from V and 2 bases from J, the gap between germline ends came to 20 bases. CDR3 nucleotide sequence: TGTGCCAGCAGGACTCCCCGGCTAGCCGATGCCTACAATGAGCAGTTCTTC. Translating gives CASRTPRLADAYNEQFF.

CDR3 in DNA: TGTGCCAGCAGTTTTGGTCCTGGGGCCTACGAGCAGTACTTC. It yields the protein CASSFGPGAYEQYF. The chain couples TRBV28 to TRBJ2-7; D call uncertain. The CDR3 runs 14 residues. Trimming cost V 3 bases and J 2 bases, with 11 bases left between them. The germline gives CDR1 MDHEN, CDR2 SYDVKM.

In this sample, this clonotype turned up a few times. V gene TRBV12-3 or TRBV12-4 combines with J gene TRBJ1-1; no clear D gene. V was cut by 5 bases and J by 1 base, with 14 bases left in between. This CDR3 comprises 15 residues. CDR3 amino acids: CASSVLDSPNTEAFF. The CDR3 region has the DNA TGTGCCAGCAGTGTCTTGGACTCCCCGAACACTGAAGCTTTCTTT.

V gene TRBV2 combines with J gene TRBJ1-2, with 9 bases aligning to TRBD1. The CDR3 covers 15 residues. The junction had 1 base not matched to a gene; V was cut back by 1 base and J by 1 base. Looked up from germline, CDR1 is SNHLY and CDR2 is FYNNEI. The chain's CDR3 is CASSEGTGVNYGYTF. CDR3 coding DNA: TGTGCCAGCAGTGAAGGGACAGGGGTTAACTATGGCTACACCTTC.

There are a few counts of this clonotype. V gene TRBV14 combines with J gene TRBJ2-1; 13 nucleotides match TRBD2. The V and J ends lost 6 bases and 4 bases, in that order; junction bases with no gene match: 6. Per the germline V gene, CDR1 is SGHDN and CDR2 is FVKESK. CDR3 length: 16 residues. The CDR3 region has the DNA TGTGCCAGCAGTCTTGGGACTAGCGGGGCGTACAATGAGCAGTTCTTC. This translates into CASSLGTSGAYNEQFF.